The 22 T cell receptor beta chains below all came from one sample that was sequenced in a study of CXCR3-negative and CXCR3-positive naive CD8 T cells. The libraries of TRB cDNA were prepared using 5' RACE with UMI labels. TCRdb reanalyzed the 5' RACE reads and collapses them to one entry per CDR3 protein, without DNA. Its table records roughly 28,000 distinct CDR3 sequences. Sequencing input: memory CD8+ T cells from blood. The receptor set was obtained from a human donor in good health. Some clones in this sample may be carry-over from other donors' samples.

The J gene is TRBJ2-7, the V gene TRBV27; TCRdb indicates TRBD1, and absent DNA this call remains unverified. The CDR3 is 14 amino acids. Germline CDR1 reads MNHEY; CDR2 reads SMNVEV (reference sequence). The CDR3 sequence is CASSLFGGPYEQYF.

Considering frequency, this clonotype is medium-sized. The chain links TRBV11-1 to TRBJ2-2. Germline V gene sequence: CDR1 SGHAT, CDR2 FQDESV (reference sequence). CDR3 length equals 14 residues. The CDR3 reads CASSRKGNTGELFF.

The rearrangement links TRBV29-1 to TRBJ2-1; with no DNA, the TCRdb D assignment of TRBD1 cannot be verified. From germline, CDR1 is SQVTM and CDR2 ANQGSEA. CDR3 length: 14 residues. CDR3 sequence: CSAGQGSSYNEQFF.

The V gene is TRBV28, the J gene TRBJ2-4. Germline V gene lookup returns CDR1 MDHEN and CDR2 SYDVKM. The CDR3 has 16 amino acids. This CDR3 reads CASRPNRGLAKNIQYF.

By frequency, this clonotype registers medium-sized. The chain recombines TRBV29-1 with TRBJ1-1; TCRdb's assignment of TRBD1 cannot be checked, as there is no DNA. CDR3 length equals 14 residues. From germline, CDR1 is SQVTM and CDR2 ANQGSEA. CDR3 loop: CSAQGNIRGTEAFF.

The chain has TRBV20-1 and TRBJ1-3; TCRdb lists TRBD1, though no DNA is available to test this call. The CDR3 spans 14 residues. CDR1 DFQATT and CDR2 SNEGSKA come from the germline V gene (reference sequence). The CDR3 region is CSAQTGGDGNTIYF.

The V call is TRBV29-1, the J call TRBJ2-2; TCRdb's D call, TRBD1, is unchecked because there is no DNA. Germline CDR1 and CDR2: SQVTM and ANQGSEA. This CDR3 is 14 amino acids long. CDR3 sequence: CSVVGQGDTGELFF.

This chain joins TRBV2 and TRBJ2-1; the D call from TCRdb, TRBD2, cannot be confirmed without DNA. This CDR3 is built from 15 residues. The germline V gene encodes CDR1 SNHLY and CDR2 FYNNEI. CDR3 amino acids: CASSEGLTSYNEQFF. The full variable domain, in which reference TRBV2 and TRBJ2-1 provide the parts outside the CDR3, is EPEVTQTPSHQVTQMGQEVILRCVPISNHLYFYWYRQILGQKVEFLVSFYNNEISEKSEIFDDQFSVERPDGSNFTLKIRSTKLEDSAMYFCASSEGLTSYNEQFFGPGTRLTVL.

This rearrangement joins TRBV7-6 to TRBJ2-7; with no DNA, the TCRdb D assignment of TRBD1 cannot be verified. Germline CDR1 is SGHVS and CDR2 is FNYEAQ. The CDR3 contains 15 residues. CDR3 sequence: CASSFHRGPIYEQYF. The full variable domain, rest sourced from reference TRBV7-6 and TRBJ2-7, is GAGVSQSPRYKVTKRGQDVALRCDPISGHVSLYWYRQALGQGPEFLTYFNYEAQQDKSGLPNDRFSAERPEGSISTLTIQRTEQRDSAMYRCASSFHRGPIYEQYFGPGTRLTVT.

The rearrangement links TRBV29-1 to TRBJ2-1; TCRdb outputs TRBD2, but without DNA this stays unchecked. Germline V gene lookup returns CDR1 SQVTM and CDR2 ANQGSEA. This CDR3 has 18 residues. The CDR3 sequence: CSVEGTLVSGGSGNEQFF.

This sequence joins TRBV13 and TRBJ2-7; TCRdb outputs TRBD1, but without DNA this stays unchecked. CDR1 is PRHDT and CDR2 is FYEKMQ in the germline V gene (reference sequence). This CDR3 spans 14 amino acids. This CDR3 is CASSDRDRGHEQYF.

V gene TRBV6-5 combines with J gene TRBJ1-6; TCRdb reports TRBD1, a call that lacks DNA to check it against. The CDR3 runs 15 residues. The germline CDR1 and CDR2 sequences are MNHEY and SVGAGI. CDR3 loop: CASMPAPGLNSPLHF.

J is TRBJ2-1 and V is TRBV4-1; the D call of TRBD2 rests on TCRdb alone, since no DNA is present to check it. The CDR3 is made up of 16 amino acids. CDR1 MGHRA and CDR2 YSYEKL come from the germline V gene. CDR3 region: CASTVGEGQGYNEQFF.

The V and J genes are TRBV12-3 or TRBV12-4 and TRBJ2-2. The CDR3 has 11 residues. Here the CDR3 reads CASSFSRELFF.

This chain's CDR3 is CASSYSRDSYEQYF. The chain joins TRBV6-5 to TRBJ2-7; TCRdb's D call, TRBD1, is unchecked because there is no DNA. Germline V gene lookup returns CDR1 MNHEY and CDR2 SVGAGI. The CDR3 spans 14 residues.

The chain recombines TRBV29-1 with TRBJ2-1; there is no DNA to check the TCRdb D call of TRBD1. From germline, CDR1 is SQVTM and CDR2 ANQGSEA. The CDR3 loop spans 15 amino acids. The CDR3 sequence is CSVEGSDRGYNEQFF.

The chain carries TRBV28 and TRBJ2-5; TCRdb calls TRBD2, which cannot be checked without DNA. Germline V gene data show CDR1 as MDHEN and CDR2 as SYDVKM. This CDR3 has 16 residues. The CDR3 protein is CASSFQGAGGVETQYF.

This clonotype is identified as medium-sized from frequency. The chain employs TRBV6-4 and TRBJ2-2; TCRdb indicates TRBD2, and absent DNA this call remains unverified. Germline loops: CDR1 MRHNA, CDR2 SNTAGT. CDR3 size: 16 residues. CDR3: CASSEDSGGHAGELFF.

This chain uses TRBV4-3 with TRBJ2-7. CDR1 LGHNA and CDR2 YSLEER come from the germline V gene. CDR3 length: 15 amino acids. This chain's CDR3 is CASSQEIGESYEQYF.

The chain couples TRBV5-1 to TRBJ1-2; TCRdb's D call, TRBD1, is unchecked because there is no DNA. The germline gives CDR1 SGHRS, CDR2 YFSETQ. The CDR3 loop spans 14 amino acids. The CDR3 is CASSGDSHYYGYTF.

V is TRBV5-5 and J is TRBJ1-5. Germline CDR1 reads SGHKS; CDR2 reads YYEKEE (reference sequence). CDR3 length: 15 amino acids. CDR3 protein: CASSSHLDSNQPQHF.

This rearrangement joins TRBV7-9 to TRBJ1-1. The CDR3 totals 15 residues. Per germline, CDR1 SEHNR and CDR2 FQNEAQ (reference sequence). The CDR3 spells CASSSMGKQNTEAFF.